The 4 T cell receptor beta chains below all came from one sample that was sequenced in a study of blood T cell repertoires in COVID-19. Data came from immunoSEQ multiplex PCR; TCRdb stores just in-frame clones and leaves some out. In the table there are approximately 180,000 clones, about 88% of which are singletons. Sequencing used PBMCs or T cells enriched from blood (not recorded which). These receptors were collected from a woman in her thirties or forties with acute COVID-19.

CDR3 region: CASSGETDTQYF. The CDR3 nucleotides are TGTGCCAGCAGCGGAGAAACAGATACGCAGTATTTT. The chain employs TRBV7-3 and TRBJ2-3, with no clear D. V was pared by 5 bases and J by 3 bases, with 6 bases between. Germline V gene lookup returns CDR1 SGHTA and CDR2 FQGTGA. This CDR3 has 12 residues.

The chain's CDR3 is CASSEWAGGRALSYEQYF. As DNA, the CDR3 is TGTGCCAGCAGTGAATGGGCCGGCGGGAGGGCCCTGTCCTACGAGCAGTACTTC. The rearrangement links TRBV6-1 to TRBJ2-7; 9 nucleotides line up with TRBD2. The CDR3 is made up of 18 amino acids. V lost 2 bases to trimming and J lost 1 base; unmatched junction nucleotides: 12. Germline loops: CDR1 MNHNS, CDR2 SASEGT.

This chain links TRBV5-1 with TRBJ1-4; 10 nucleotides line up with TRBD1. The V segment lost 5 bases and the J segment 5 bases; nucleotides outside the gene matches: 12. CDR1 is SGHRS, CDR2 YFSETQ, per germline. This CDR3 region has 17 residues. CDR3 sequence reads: CASRRGTGESENEKLFF. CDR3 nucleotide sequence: TGCGCCAGCAGGAGGGGGACAGGGGAGTCGGAAAATGAAAAACTGTTTTTT.

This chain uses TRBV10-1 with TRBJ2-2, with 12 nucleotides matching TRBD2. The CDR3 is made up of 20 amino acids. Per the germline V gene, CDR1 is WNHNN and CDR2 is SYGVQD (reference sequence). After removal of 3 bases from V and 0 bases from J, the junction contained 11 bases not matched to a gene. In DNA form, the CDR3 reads TGCGCCAGCAGTGACCGACTAGCGGGGGCCTGGCCCCCGAACACCGGGGAGCTGTTTTTT. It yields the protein CASSDRLAGAWPPNTGELFF.